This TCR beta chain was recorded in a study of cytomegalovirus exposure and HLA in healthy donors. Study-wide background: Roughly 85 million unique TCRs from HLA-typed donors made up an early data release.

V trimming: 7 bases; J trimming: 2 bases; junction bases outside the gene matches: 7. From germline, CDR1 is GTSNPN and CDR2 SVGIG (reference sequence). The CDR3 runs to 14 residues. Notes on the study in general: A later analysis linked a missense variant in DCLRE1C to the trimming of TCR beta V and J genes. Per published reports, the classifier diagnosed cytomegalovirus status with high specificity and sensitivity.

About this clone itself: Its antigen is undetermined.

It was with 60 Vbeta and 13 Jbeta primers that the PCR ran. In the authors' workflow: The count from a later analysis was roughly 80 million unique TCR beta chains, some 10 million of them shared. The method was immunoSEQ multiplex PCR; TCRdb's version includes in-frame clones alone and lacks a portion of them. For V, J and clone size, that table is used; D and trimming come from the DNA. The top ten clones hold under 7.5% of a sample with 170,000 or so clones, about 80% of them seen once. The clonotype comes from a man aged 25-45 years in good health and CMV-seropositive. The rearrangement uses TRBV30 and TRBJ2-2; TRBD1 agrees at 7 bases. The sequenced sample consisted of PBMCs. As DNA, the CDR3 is TGTGCCTTCCCCGGGACAGTTAACACCGGGGAGCTGTTTTTT. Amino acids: CAFPGTVNTGELFF. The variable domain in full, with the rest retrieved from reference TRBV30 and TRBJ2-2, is SQTIHQWPATLVQPVGSPLSLECTVEGTSNPNLYWYRQAAGRGLQLLFYSVGIGQISSEVPQNLSASRPQDRQFILSSKKLLLSDSGFYLCAFPGTVNTGELFFGEGSRLTVL.